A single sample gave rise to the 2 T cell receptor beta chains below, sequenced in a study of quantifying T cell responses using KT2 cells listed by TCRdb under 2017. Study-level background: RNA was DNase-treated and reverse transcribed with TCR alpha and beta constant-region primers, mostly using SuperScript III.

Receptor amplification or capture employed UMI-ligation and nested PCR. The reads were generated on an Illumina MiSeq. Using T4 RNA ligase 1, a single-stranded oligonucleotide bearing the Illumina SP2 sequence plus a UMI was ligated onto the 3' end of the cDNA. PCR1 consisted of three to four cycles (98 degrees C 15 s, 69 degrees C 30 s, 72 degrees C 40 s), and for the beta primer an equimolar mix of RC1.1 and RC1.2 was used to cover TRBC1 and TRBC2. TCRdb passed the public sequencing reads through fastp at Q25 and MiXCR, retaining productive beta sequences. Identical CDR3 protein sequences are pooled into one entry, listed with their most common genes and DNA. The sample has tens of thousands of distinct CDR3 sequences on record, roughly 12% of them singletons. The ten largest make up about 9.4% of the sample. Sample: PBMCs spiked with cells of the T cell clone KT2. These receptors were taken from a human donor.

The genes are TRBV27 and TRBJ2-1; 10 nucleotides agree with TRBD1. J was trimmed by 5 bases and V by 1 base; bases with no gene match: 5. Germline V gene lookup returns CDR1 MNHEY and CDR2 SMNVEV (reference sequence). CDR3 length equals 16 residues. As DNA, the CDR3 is TGTGCCAGCAGTTTATACGGGACAGGGGCCCACAATGAGCAGTTCTTC. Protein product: CASSLYGTGAHNEQFF.

CDR3 nucleotide sequence: TGCGCCAGCAGCCCACAGGGGACAGCTGAAGCTTTCTTT. It is translated as CASSPQGTAEAFF. The J gene is TRBJ1-1, the V gene TRBV4-1, with 7 bases lining up with TRBD1. Trimming cost V 4 bases and J 6 bases; bases outside gene matches: 5. The CDR3 sequence is 13 residues long. Germline-derived CDR1 and CDR2 are MGHRA and YSYEKL.